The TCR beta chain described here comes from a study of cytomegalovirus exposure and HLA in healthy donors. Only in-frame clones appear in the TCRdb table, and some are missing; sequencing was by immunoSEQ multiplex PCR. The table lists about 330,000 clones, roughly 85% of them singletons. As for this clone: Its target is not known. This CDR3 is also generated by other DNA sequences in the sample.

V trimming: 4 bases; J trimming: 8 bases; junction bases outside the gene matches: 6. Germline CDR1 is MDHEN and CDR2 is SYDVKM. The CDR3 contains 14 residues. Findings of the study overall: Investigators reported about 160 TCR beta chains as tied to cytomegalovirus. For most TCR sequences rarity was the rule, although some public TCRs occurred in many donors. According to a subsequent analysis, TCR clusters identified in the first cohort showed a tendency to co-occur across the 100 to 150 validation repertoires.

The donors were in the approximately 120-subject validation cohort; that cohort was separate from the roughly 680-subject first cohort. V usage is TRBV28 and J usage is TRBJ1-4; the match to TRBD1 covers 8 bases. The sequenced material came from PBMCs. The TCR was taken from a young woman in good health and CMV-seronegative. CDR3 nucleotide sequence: TGTGCCAGCAGTTCAACAGGGGGAGGCGAAAAACTGTTTTTT. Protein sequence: CASSSTGGGEKLFF. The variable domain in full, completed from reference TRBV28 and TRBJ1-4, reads DVKVTQSSRYLVKRTGEKVFLECVQDMDHENMFWYRQDPGLGLRLIYFSYDVKMKEKGDIPEGYSVSREKKERFSLILESASTNQTSMYLCASSSTGGGEKLFFGSGTQLSVL.